This T cell receptor beta chain is drawn from a study of blood T cell repertoires in COVID-19. At the level of the study: Spain, Italy and the United States supplied samples that represented acute and convalescent COVID-19. T cells, B-cell-depleted T cells, or PBMCs supplied cDNA or gDNA.

Trimming stripped 10 bases from V and 0 bases from J, with 10 bases between. This CDR3 spans 13 amino acids. Germline V CDR1 and CDR2: MDHEN, SYDVKM. Original data processing: Reference gene primer amplification in the assay estimated nucleated cell counts. Clones were sequenced by immunoSEQ multiplex PCR, and TCRdb holds only the in-frame ones, with some missing. Clonal size and the V and J genes are those of that table, whereas D and trimming came from the DNA. The data contain roughly 11,000 clones, 85% to 90% of them singletons. In this sample, this clone turned up once. V gene TRBV28 combines with J gene TRBJ1-5; possible D gene TRBD1, 6 bases. This TCR was recovered from a woman aged 60-75 years with active COVID-19. The sample consisted of peripheral blood. The CDR3 protein is CATGGNSNQPQHF. The CDR3 bases are TGTGCCACGGGGGGCAATAGCAATCAGCCCCAGCATTTT.